This is a list of T cell receptor beta chains from one sample in a study of shared clonotypes between healthy human individuals. Data came from immunoSEQ multiplex PCR; TCRdb stores just in-frame clones and leaves some out. Of around 600,000 clones listed, roughly 97% were seen once; the top ten hold around 0.06%. What was sequenced was naive CD4+ T cells sorted from blood. The receptor source for this set is a woman aged 25 to 39 in good health. CDR3s include the opening cysteine and the closing phenylalanine or tryptophan. A D gene is named only where the DNA matches it firmly. The size of a clone is reported for some rows only, either as once, few or many, or as a class for expanded clones.

D,V,size,J,DNA,CDR3
.,TRBV28,.,TRBJ2-7,TGTGCCAGCAGTTCCGGATACGAGCAGTACTTC,CASSSGYEQYF
.,TRBV5-4,.,TRBJ2-7,TGTGCCAGCAGCTTGCGCTTCGGGGCATTAGGTTTAGCGAGAGAGCAGTACTTC,CASSLRFGALGLAREQYF
.,TRBV4-1,.,TRBJ2-7,TGCGCCAGCAGCCAAGATCAGCCAGGGGTCTACGAGCAGTACTTC,CASSQDQPGVYEQYF
TRBD1,TRBV25-1,once,TRBJ1-1,TGTGCCAGCAGTGAGGGGACAGGGGGCTCGAACACTGAAGCTTTCTTT,CASSEGTGGSNTEAFF
.,TRBV29-1,.,TRBJ2-3,TGCAGCGTTGGGGGACTGAGAAGCACAGATACGCAGTATTTT,CSVGGLRSTDTQYF
TRBD2,TRBV6-5,.,TRBJ2-7,TGTGCCAGCAAAACCGGGACTAGAACCTACGAGCAGTACTTC,CASKTGTRTYEQYF
.,TRBV30,once,TRBJ1-3,TGTGCCTGGACTTCGGGGGCTGGAAACACCATATATTTT,CAWTSGAGNTIYF
TRBD1,TRBV7-2,few,TRBJ1-1,TGTGCCAGCAGCTCGCAGGGGGACACTGAAGCTTTCTTT,CASSSQGDTEAFF
TRBD1,TRBV28,.,TRBJ2-5,TGTGCCAGCAGCCGTGTTCCAAAAGGACAGGGGAGGGAAGAGACCCAGTACTTC,CASSRVPKGQGREETQYF
.,TRBV5-1,.,TRBJ2-7,TGCGCCAGCAGATCCGGGACAAGGGGAACCTACGAGCAGTACTTC,CASRSGTRGTYEQYF
TRBD2,TRBV5-8,.,TRBJ2-5,TGTGCCAGCAGTATTGGACTAGCGGGAGAAGAGACCCAGTACTTC,CASSIGLAGEETQYF
TRBD1,TRBV7-2,.,TRBJ2-2,TGTGCCAGCAGCCGCGGCGGACAGGGGAGGATAGGGGAGCTGTTTTTT,CASSRGGQGRIGELFF
TRBD1,TRBV9,.,TRBJ2-1,TGTGCCAGCACCGGGACAGGGCTGTCCTACAATGAGCAGTTCTTC,CASTGTGLSYNEQFF
.,TRBV28,.,TRBJ1-6,TGTGCCAGCAGTTCGCGCCGTGGAAGCTCCTATAATTCACCCCTCCACTTT,CASSSRRGSSYNSPLHF
.,TRBV5-1,.,TRBJ2-3,TGCGCCAGCAGCTTGGGACAGGAGACAGATACGCAGTATTTT,CASSLGQETDTQYF
.,TRBV28,.,TRBJ2-2,TGTGCCAGCAGTTTATTTACAACCGGGGAGCTGTTTTTT,CASSLFTTGELFF
.,TRBV19,.,TRBJ2-5,TGTGCCAGTAGAACGGAGCCGGGGGCCCAGTACTTC,CASRTEPGAQYF
.,TRBV29-1,.,TRBJ2-2,TGCAGCGTTGGGAGGGAACACACCGGGGAGCTGTTTTTT,CSVGREHTGELFF
TRBD1,TRBV5-1,.,TRBJ1-2,TGCGCCAGCAGCACGGGACAGCCCTCCTATGGCTACACCTTC,CASSTGQPSYGYTF
.,TRBV5-1,.,TRBJ1-2,TGCGCCAGCAGGCCGGACACAGGGTGGGGCTACACCTTC,CASRPDTGWGYTF
.,TRBV6-5,.,TRBJ2-1,TGTGCCAGCAGTTACCGAGACAGGACCAATGAGCAGTTCTTC,CASSYRDRTNEQFF
.,TRBV19,.,TRBJ1-2,TGTGCCAGTAGTCCAGACGGAACTAACTATGGCTACACCTTC,CASSPDGTNYGYTF
TRBD1,TRBV5-1,.,TRBJ1-1,TGCGCCAGCAGCTCGGAACAGGGGTTCGAAGCTTTCTTT,CASSSEQGFEAFF
TRBD1,TRBV14,.,TRBJ2-7,TGTGCCAGCAGCCAAGAGGGGGACAGGGAGACCTCCTACGAGCAGTACTTC,CASSQEGDRETSYEQYF
.,TRBV12-5,.,TRBJ2-5,TGTGCTAGTGGGGAGACAGGTCCACAAGAGACCCAGTACTTC,CASGETGPQETQYF